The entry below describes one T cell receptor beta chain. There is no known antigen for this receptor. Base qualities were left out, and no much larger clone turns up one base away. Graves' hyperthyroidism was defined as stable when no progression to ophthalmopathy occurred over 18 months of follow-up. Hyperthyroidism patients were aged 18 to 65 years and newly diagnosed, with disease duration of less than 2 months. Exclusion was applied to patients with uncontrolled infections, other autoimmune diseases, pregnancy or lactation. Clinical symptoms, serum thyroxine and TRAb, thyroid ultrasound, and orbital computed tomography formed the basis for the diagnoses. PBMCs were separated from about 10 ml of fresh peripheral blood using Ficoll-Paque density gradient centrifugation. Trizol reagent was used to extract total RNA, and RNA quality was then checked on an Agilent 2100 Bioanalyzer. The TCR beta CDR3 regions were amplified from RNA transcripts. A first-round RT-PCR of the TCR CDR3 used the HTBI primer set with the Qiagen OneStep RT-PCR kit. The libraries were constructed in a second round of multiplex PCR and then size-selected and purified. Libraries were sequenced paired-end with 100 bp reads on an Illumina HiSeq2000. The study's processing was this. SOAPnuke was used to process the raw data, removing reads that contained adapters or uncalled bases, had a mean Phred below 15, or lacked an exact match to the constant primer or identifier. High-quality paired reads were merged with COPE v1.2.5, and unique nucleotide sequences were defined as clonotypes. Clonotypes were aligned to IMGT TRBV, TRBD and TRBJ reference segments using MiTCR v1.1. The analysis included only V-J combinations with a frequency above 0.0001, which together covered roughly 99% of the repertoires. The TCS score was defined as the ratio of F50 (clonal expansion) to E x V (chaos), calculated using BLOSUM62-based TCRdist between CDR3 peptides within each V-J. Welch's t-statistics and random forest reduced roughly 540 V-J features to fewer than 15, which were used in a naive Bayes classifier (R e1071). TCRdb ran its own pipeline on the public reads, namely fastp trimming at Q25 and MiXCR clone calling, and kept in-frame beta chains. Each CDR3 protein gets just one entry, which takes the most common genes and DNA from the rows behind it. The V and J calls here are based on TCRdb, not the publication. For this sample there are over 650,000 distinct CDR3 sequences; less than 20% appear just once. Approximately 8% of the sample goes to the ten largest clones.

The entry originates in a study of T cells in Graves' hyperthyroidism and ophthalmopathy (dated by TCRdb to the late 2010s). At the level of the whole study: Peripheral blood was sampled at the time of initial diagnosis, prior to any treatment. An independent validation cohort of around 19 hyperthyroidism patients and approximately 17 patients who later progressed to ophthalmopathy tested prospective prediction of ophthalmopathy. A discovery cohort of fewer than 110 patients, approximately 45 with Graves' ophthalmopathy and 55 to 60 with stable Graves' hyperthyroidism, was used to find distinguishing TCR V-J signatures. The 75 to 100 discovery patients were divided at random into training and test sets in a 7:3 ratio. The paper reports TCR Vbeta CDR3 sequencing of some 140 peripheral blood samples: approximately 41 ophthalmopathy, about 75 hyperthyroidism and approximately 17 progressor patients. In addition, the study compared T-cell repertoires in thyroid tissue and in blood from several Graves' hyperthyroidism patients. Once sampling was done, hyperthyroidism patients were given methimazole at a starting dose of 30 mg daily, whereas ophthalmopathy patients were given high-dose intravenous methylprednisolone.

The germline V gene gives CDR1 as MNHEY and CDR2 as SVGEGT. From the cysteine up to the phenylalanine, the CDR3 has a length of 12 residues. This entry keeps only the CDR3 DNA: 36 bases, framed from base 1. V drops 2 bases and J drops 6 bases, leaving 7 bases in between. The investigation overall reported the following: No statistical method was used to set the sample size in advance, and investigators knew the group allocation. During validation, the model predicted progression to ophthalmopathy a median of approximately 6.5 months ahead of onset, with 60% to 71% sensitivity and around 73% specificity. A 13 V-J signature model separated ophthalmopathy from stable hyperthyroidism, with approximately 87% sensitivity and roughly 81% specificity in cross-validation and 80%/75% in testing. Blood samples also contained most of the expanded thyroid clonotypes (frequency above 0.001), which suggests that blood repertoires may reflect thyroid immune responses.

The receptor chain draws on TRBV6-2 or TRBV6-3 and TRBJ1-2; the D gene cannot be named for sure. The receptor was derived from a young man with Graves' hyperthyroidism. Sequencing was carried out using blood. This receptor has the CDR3 CASSYRGNGYTF. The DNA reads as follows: TGTGCCAGCAGTTACCGCGGGAATGGCTACACCTTC.